Shown below are 12 T cell receptor beta chains from a single sample sequenced in a study of blood T cells in healthy people across ages. Alongside a J-beta primer mix, a sample-barcoded 5' primer served in a second PCR lasting roughly 6 to 12 cycles. TCRdb independently ran MiXCR on the 5' RACE reads; one entry per CDR3 protein. Seen here are approximately 1.5 million distinct CDR3 sequences, 30% to 35% observed once, and the top ten hold 10% to 12%. The sample comprised blood. The receptors derive from a woman aged 25 to 39 in good health.

This clonotype was seen more than once but under ten times. The chain has TRBV20-1 and TRBJ2-1, with 7 positions matching TRBD1. Germline V gene lookup returns CDR1 DFQATT and CDR2 SNEGSKA (reference sequence). The V and J ends lost 7 bases and 10 bases, in that order; junction bases with no gene match: 10. The CDR3 runs to 12 residues. Here the CDR3 DNA reads TGCAGTGTACCAAGGGGGCCAGGAGAGCAGTTCTTC. This codes for CSVPRGPGEQFF.

This clonotype was counted between two and nine times. V and J are TRBV4-1 and TRBJ1-3; D is undetermined. V lost 2 bases and J 0 bases, leaving 11 bases between the germline ends. CDR3 size: 16 residues. CDR1 is MGHRA, CDR2 YSYEKL, per germline. CDR3 in DNA: TGCGCCAGCAGCCAACCTATGGAAGTCTCTGGAAACACCATATATTTT. It translates to CASSQPMEVSGNTIYF.

The chain uses TRBV11-2 and TRBJ2-5; possibly TRBD2 for D (5 bases). Germline V gives CDR1 SGHAT, CDR2 FQNNGV. This CDR3 comprises 14 residues. Trimming shortened V by 0 bases and J by 7 bases, and 12 bases separated the two germline ends. The CDR3: CASSLDRAGGTQYF. Here the CDR3 DNA reads TGTGCCAGCAGCTTAGATCGCGCAGGAGGGACCCAGTACTTC.

With respect to this clonotype: This clone may be a read error of a much larger clone one base away. V and J are TRBV7-9 and TRBJ1-5; D remains ambiguous. This CDR3 contains 12 residues. Per germline, CDR1 SEHNR and CDR2 FQNEAQ (reference sequence). This chain's CDR3 is CTSSLGRRTKHF. Written as DNA, the CDR3 is TGTACCAGCAGCTTAGGTCGTCGAACCAAGCATTTT.

This clonotype was counted a few times. The chain joins TRBV4-2 to TRBJ1-6; D unresolved. V lost 2 bases to trimming and J lost 8 bases, with 16 bases between them. This CDR3 has 16 amino acids. CDR1 LGHNA and CDR2 YNFKEQ come from the germline V gene. The CDR3 coding sequence is TGTGCCAGCAGCCAAAACCGGGCCCTAAGGGATTCACCCCTCCACTTT. Its protein is CASSQNRALRDSPLHF.

The rearrangement joins TRBV4-1 to TRBJ1-5; 7 nucleotides align to TRBD1. Germline CDR1 is MGHRA and CDR2 is YSYEKL. The CDR3 covers 14 residues. The V and J ends lost 2 bases and 7 bases, in that order; junction bases with no gene match: 5. CDR3 DNA sequence: TGCGCCAGCAGCCAAAAGGGGGCCGGCCAGCCCCAGCATTTT. Its protein product is CASSQKGAGQPQHF.

The chain has TRBV19 and TRBJ1-2; D remains unclear. V was trimmed by 4 bases and J by 5 bases, leaving 11 bases between them. In germline, CDR1 is LNHDA, CDR2 SQIVND (reference sequence). The CDR3 contains 13 residues. For the CDR3, the DNA is TGTGCCAGTAGTACGCCAGAGCGATATGGCTACACCTTC. It encodes CASSTPERYGYTF.

In its sample, this clonotype was seen once. The V gene is TRBV11-2, the J gene TRBJ2-7; 8 bases are shared with TRBD1. CDR3 length: 14 residues. Germline V gives CDR1 SGHAT, CDR2 FQNNGV. The J segment lost 5 bases and the V segment lost 3 bases, leaving 6 bases of the junction unmatched. The CDR3 reads CASSFRQGTHEQYF. DNA of the CDR3: TGTGCCAGCAGCTTCAGACAGGGGACCCACGAGCAGTACTTC.

To note about this clonotype: Germline and junction disagree at one end, which may indicate a read error. The gene calls are TRBV20-1 and TRBJ2-6, with D possibly matching TRBD1 (5 bases). Germline values: CDR1 DFQATT, CDR2 SNEGSKA (reference sequence). CDR3 size: 18 residues. The CDR3 here is CSASNKGSSYSGANALTF. The CDR3 DNA follows: TGCAGTGCTAGTAACAAGGGCAGTAGCTACTCTGGGGCCAACGCCCTGACTTTC.

The chain couples TRBV7-8 to TRBJ2-7; 14 nucleotides line up with TRBD2. V shed 8 bases, J shed 4 bases, and the junction held 13 bases outside the gene matches. This CDR3 comprises 17 residues. CDR1 is SGHVS and CDR2 is FQNEAQ in the germline V gene. DNA for the CDR3: TGTGCCAGCCGGCAGAGACTAGCGGGAGGGCCGCGGTACGAGCAGTACTTC. Protein product: CASRQRLAGGPRYEQYF.

A remark on this clonotype: Germline is not matched at one junction end, which may reflect a read error. The chain links TRBV27 to TRBJ2-7; D not certain. Germline lookup yields CDR1 MNHEY and CDR2 SMNVEV (reference sequence). The CDR3 totals 14 residues. CDR3 coding DNA: TGTGCCGGCAGTTTAACTGTGGGATGGTACGAGCAGTACTTC. Its translation: CAGSLTVGWYEQYF.

This clonotype was observed a handful of times. The chain links TRBV20-1 to TRBJ1-2; possible D gene TRBD1, 5 bases. CDR3 size: 14 residues. V lost 0 bases, J lost 4 bases, and 12 bases lay in between. Per germline, CDR1 DFQATT and CDR2 SNEGSKA (reference sequence). The CDR3 DNA sequence: TGCAGTGCTAGAGATCCCAGGGACGCCTATGGCTACACCTTC. It encodes CSARDPRDAYGYTF.